Shown below are 7 T cell receptor beta chains from a single sample sequenced in a study of T cell responses to AZD1222 COVID-19 vaccine. This table comes from immunoSEQ multiplex PCR, and its TCRdb copy is limited to in-frame clones, with some not included. Among over 50,000 clones listed, 60% to 80% were seen once. This material consisted of peripheral blood, taken 28 days after the second AZD1222 dose. These receptors were collected from an adult who received the AZD1222 COVID-19 vaccine.

This rearrangement joins TRBV15 to TRBJ2-3, with D hard to call. The germline V gene has CDR1 LNHNV and CDR2 YYDKDF (reference sequence). Trimming pared 5 bases from V and 0 bases from J, leaving 9 bases between. CDR3 length: 14 amino acids. Written as DNA, the CDR3 is TGTGCCACCAGCGTGGACCGGAGCACAGATACGCAGTATTTT. Amino acid sequence: CATSVDRSTDTQYF.

The chain recombines TRBV6-5 with TRBJ1-3; D is undetermined. CDR1 and CDR2 (germline): MNHEY, SVGAGI. This CDR3 has 13 amino acids. V lost 11 bases to trimming and J lost 0 bases, with 11 bases between them. The CDR3 here is CAVQANSGNTIYF. The CDR3 DNA reads as TGTGCCGTCCAGGCGAACTCTGGAAACACCATATATTTT.

The rearrangement uses TRBV27 and TRBJ2-7, with TRBD2 identical over 11 bases. The CDR3 runs 13 residues. V was pared by 8 bases and J by 5 bases, with 5 bases of the junction left unmatched. Germline V gene data show CDR1 as MNHEY and CDR2 as SMNVEV (reference sequence). The chain's CDR3 is CASLAGGGHEQYF. The CDR3 coding sequence is TGTGCCAGCCTAGCGGGAGGAGGCCACGAGCAGTACTTC.

This clone has a handful of counts. The genes are TRBV9 and TRBJ1-6; D is undetermined. With 0 bases removed from V and 9 bases from J, the gap between germline ends came to 4 bases. This CDR3 comprises 12 residues. Germline V gene sequence: CDR1 SGDLS, CDR2 YYNGEE. The CDR3 protein is CASSVGVSPLHF. The CDR3 DNA reads as TGTGCCAGCAGCGTAGGCGTTTCACCCCTCCACTTT.

The genes are TRBV5-4 and TRBJ2-7; 9 positions match TRBD1. There are 15 residues in the CDR3. Germline lookup yields CDR1 SGHNT and CDR2 YYREEE (reference sequence). The V and J ends lost 4 bases and 5 bases, in that order; junction bases with no gene match: 10. CDR3 bases: TGTGCCAGCAGCATCCCGGGACAGGGAAAGGACGAGCAGTACGTC. It yields the protein CASSIPGQGKDEQYV.

The CDR3 protein is CASKMGTSGSEQYF. CDR3 nucleotide sequence: TGTGCCAGCAAGATGGGGACTAGCGGGAGCGAGCAGTACTTC. J is TRBJ2-7 and V is TRBV7-9, with TRBD2 identical over 14 bases. The CDR3 totals 14 residues. The junction had 5 bases not matched to a gene; V was cut back by 7 bases and J by 6 bases. In germline, CDR1 is SEHNR, CDR2 FQNEAQ (reference sequence).

The chain uses TRBV5-4 and TRBJ1-1, with D tentatively TRBD1 (5 bases). The CDR3 runs to 15 residues. Germline CDR1 SGHNT, CDR2 YYREEE (reference sequence). With 0 bases removed from V and 0 bases from J, the gap between germline ends came to 9 bases. As DNA, the CDR3 is TGTGCCAGCAGCTTGGTAGGGGCAGTGAACACTGAAGCTTTCTTT. Translating it yields CASSLVGAVNTEAFF.